The entry that follows covers one TCR beta chain sequence. Its antigen is currently unknown. MiXCR, run by TCRdb on the reads, gives a single entry per CDR3 protein. The sample includes approximately 120,000 distinct CDR3 sequences, about 30% of them seen just once. The data are from a study of T cell repertoires in cytomegalovirus infection. About the research overall: CMV epitopes in the study were HLA-C-restricted (recently identified) and HLA-B-restricted (well studied). Shared public TCR beta signatures pointed to both CMV infection and a matching HLA type.

This CDR3 is 14 amino acids long. V was cut by 4 bases and J by 3 bases, with 9 bases left in between. Germline CDR1 is LGHDT and CDR2 is YNNKEL (reference sequence). Points from the study as a whole: Ex vivo responses were dominated by HLA-C-restricted CMV-specific TCR beta clonotypes. Adding up the frequency of public TCR beta families identified people who carried CMV plus the relevant HLA.

This specimen consisted of CD8+ T cells from cultured PBMCs, obtained from culture after CMV antigen stimulation. This TCR came from a human donor in good health (CMV status not recorded). Some clones in this sample may be carry-over from other donors' samples. The V and J genes are TRBV3-1 and TRBJ2-2; D gene ambiguous. The chain's CDR3 is CASSRSMDTGELFF. The CDR3 nucleotides read TGTGCCAGCAGCCGAAGCATGGACACCGGGGAGCTGTTTTTT.